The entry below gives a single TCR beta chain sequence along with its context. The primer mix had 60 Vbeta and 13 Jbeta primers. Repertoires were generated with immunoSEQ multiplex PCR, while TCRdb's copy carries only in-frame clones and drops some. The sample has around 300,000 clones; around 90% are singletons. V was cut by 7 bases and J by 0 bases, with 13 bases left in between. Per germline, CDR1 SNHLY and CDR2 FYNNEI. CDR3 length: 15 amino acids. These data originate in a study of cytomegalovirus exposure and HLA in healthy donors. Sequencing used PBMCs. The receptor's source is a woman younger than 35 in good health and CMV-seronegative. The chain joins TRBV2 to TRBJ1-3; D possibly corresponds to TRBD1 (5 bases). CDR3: CASNQGEASGNTIYF. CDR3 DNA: TGTGCCAGCAACCAGGGTGAGGCCTCTGGAAACACCATATATTTT.